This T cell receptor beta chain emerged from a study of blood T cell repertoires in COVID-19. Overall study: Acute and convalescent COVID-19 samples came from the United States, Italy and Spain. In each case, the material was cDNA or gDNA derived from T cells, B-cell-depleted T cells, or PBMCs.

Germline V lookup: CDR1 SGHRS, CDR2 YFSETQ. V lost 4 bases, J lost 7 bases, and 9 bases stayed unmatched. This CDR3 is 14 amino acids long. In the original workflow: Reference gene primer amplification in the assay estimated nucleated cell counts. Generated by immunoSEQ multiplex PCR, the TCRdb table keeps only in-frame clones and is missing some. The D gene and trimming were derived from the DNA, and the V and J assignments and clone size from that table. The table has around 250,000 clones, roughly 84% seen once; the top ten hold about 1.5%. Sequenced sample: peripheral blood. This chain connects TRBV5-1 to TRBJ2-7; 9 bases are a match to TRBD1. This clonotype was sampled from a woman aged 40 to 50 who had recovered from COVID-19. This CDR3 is CASSNRTGVSEQYF. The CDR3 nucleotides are TGCGCCAGCAGCAACAGGACAGGGGTATCAGAGCAGTACTTC.